This paragraph reports one TCR beta chain. The data stem from a study of blood T cells in healthy people across ages. Then a second PCR, running roughly 6 to 11 cycles, was carried out with a sample-barcoded 5' primer and a J-beta primer mix. TCRdb reprocessed the 5' RACE reads via MiXCR and lists one record per CDR3 protein. The table shows around 1,000,000 distinct CDR3 sequences, with about 25% occurring only once. V gave up 6 bases and J gave up 3 bases, with 14 bases separating them. Germline V gene data show CDR1 as DFQATT and CDR2 as SNEGSKA (reference sequence). CDR3 size: 13 residues. These data also formed part of another study, on T cells of mothers and their children.

Sequenced sample: blood. V and J are TRBV20-1 and TRBJ2-5; D is perhaps TRBD2 (5 bases). This clonotype was sampled from a girl aged 2-10 years in good health. DNA for the CDR3: TGCAGTGCCGCCTTGGACGGGGAAGAGACCCAGTACTTC. Its translation: CSAALDGEETQYF.